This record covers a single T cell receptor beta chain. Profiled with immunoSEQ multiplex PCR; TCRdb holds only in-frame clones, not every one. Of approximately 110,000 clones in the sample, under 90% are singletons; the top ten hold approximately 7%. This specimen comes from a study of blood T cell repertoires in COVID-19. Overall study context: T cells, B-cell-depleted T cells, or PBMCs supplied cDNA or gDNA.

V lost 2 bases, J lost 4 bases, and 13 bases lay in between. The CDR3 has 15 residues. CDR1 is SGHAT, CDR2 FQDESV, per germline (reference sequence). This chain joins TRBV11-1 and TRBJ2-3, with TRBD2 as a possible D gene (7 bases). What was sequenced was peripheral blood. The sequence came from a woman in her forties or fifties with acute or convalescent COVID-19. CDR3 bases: TGTGCCAGCAGCTTAAGTGGGGGGGCGGCAGATACGCAGTATTTT. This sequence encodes CASSLSGGAADTQYF.